A single sample gave rise to the 17 T cell receptor beta chains below, sequenced in a study of CD8+CD57+ T cells in acquired aplastic anemia. TCR beta VDJ and CDR3 profiles were obtained from a genomic DNA template. TCRdb redid the calling of the reads with MiXCR, one entry per CDR3 protein. This table has under 200,000 distinct CDR3 sequences, 45% to 50% appearing once. All sequencing subjects had displayed CD8+CD57+ cell expansion on flow cytometry. Sequenced: sorted CD4+, CD8+, or CD8+CD57+ T cells (not recorded which) from PBMCs. The receptors originated from a human donor with aplastic anemia.

The rearrangement links TRBV10-2 to TRBJ1-6, with D hard to call. This CDR3 has 13 amino acids. Trimming removed 6 bases from V and 7 bases from J, with 10 bases in between. In germline, CDR1 is WSHSY, CDR2 SAAADI. DNA of the CDR3: TGCGCCAGCAGCTCCTATACCAATTCACCCCTCCACTTT. Its translation is CASSSYTNSPLHF.

The chain joins TRBV11-1 to TRBJ2-3, with a possible D match to TRBD2 (6 bases). Germline CDR1 and CDR2: SGHAT and FQDESV (reference sequence). Trimming cost V 2 bases and J 0 bases, with 15 bases left between them. The CDR3 sequence is 17 residues long. This chain's CDR3 is CASSLMTAGKSTDTQYF. The CDR3 DNA reads TGTGCCAGCAGCTTAATGACGGCGGGAAAAAGCACAGATACGCAGTATTTT.

Comments on this clonotype: Compared with germline, one end of the junction differs, possibly owing to a read error. This chain joins TRBV20-1 and TRBJ2-1, with D hard to call. CDR3 size: 14 residues. Germline CDR1 is DFQATT and CDR2 is SNEGSKA (reference sequence). This CDR3 reads CSASWAGGYNEPFF. The CDR3 DNA reads as TGCAGTGCTAGTTGGGCAGGCGGCTACAATGAGCCGTTCTTC.

V usage is TRBV14 and J usage is TRBJ2-5; D ambiguous. Deletions cut 1 base from V and 5 bases from J, with 5 bases between. CDR1 and CDR2 (germline): SGHDN, FVKESK. The CDR3 spans 12 residues. The CDR3 loop reads CASSQVAETQYF. In DNA form, the CDR3 reads TGTGCCAGCAGCCAAGTTGCTGAGACCCAGTACTTC.

The V call is TRBV6-1, the J call TRBJ2-2, with TRBD2 matching over 9 bases. The CDR3 is 15 residues long. Germline V gives CDR1 MNHNS, CDR2 SASEGT. V dropped 7 bases and J dropped 6; count of bases not matched to a gene: 9. CDR3 bases: TGTGCCAGCAAATTTGTAGCGGGAGTCTCCGGGGAGCTGTTTTTT. Residues: CASKFVAGVSGELFF.

This clonotype was recorded once. Given a much more abundant clone one base away, this may be a read error. The chain is built from TRBV25-1 and TRBJ2-7; a weak D match, TRBD2 (5 bases). V lost 5 bases and J lost 0, with 17 bases in between. The CDR3 loop spans 16 amino acids. The germline CDR1 and CDR2 sequences are MGHDK and SYGVNS. The chain's CDR3 is CASSHSRTGNSYEQYF. CDR3 DNA sequence: TGTGCCAGCAGTCACTCTAGGACGGGAAACTCCTACGAGCAGTACTTC.

The gene calls are TRBV4-1 and TRBJ2-7, with 7 bases aligning to TRBD2. In germline, CDR1 is MGHRA, CDR2 YSYEKL. With V trimmed by 3 bases and J by 3 bases, 8 bases remained unmatched. The CDR3 is 15 amino acids. The CDR3 region is CASSQTAGEYYEQYF. The DNA of the CDR3 is TGCGCCAGCAGCCAGACCGCGGGGGAGTACTACGAGCAGTACTTC.

Note on this clonotype: As the CDR3 is not closed by the conserved phenylalanine or tryptophan, this likely results from a read error. The rearrangement joins TRBV12-3 or TRBV12-4 to TRBJ1-4, with D possibly being TRBD1 (5 bases). V was clipped by 4 bases and J by 8 bases, with 17 bases between them. This CDR3 contains 15 residues. This chain's CDR3 is CASSYKAGKVEKLFY. CDR3 coding DNA: TGTGCCAGCAGTTACAAGGCAGGGAAGGTGGAAAAACTGTTTTAT.

This chain uses TRBV14 with TRBJ2-1; TRBD1 matches at 9 bases. There are 16 residues in the CDR3. Germline assignment: CDR1 SGHDN and CDR2 FVKESK. With V trimmed by 1 base and J by 8 bases, 9 bases remained unmatched. CDR3 residues: CASSQVPGQGYDEQFF. CDR3 in DNA: TGTGCCAGCAGCCAAGTTCCTGGACAGGGGTACGATGAGCAGTTCTTC.

Notes on this clonotype: This could be a read error, since a much larger clone is one nucleotide away. The V and J genes are TRBV27 and TRBJ1-2, with D possibly being TRBD1 (5 bases). The CDR3 runs 13 residues. Germline V gene sequence: CDR1 MNHEY, CDR2 SMNVEV (reference sequence). The CDR3 loop is CASSSTRVHGYAF. CDR3 coding DNA: TGTGCCAGCAGTTCTACCAGGGTCCATGGCTACGCCTTC.

This clonotype was picked up many times. This chain uses TRBV9 with TRBJ2-2; 9 nucleotides line up with TRBD2. CDR1 is SGDLS, CDR2 YYNGEE, per germline. The CDR3 runs 16 residues. The trim removed 2 bases at V and 7 bases at J, leaving 9 bases unmatched. The DNA for the CDR3 is TGTGCCAGCAGCGTCAGACTAGCGGATTCCGGCGGGGAGCTGTTTTTT. It translates to CASSVRLADSGGELFF.

The rearrangement joins TRBV20-1 to TRBJ2-7; D unresolved. The germline V gene encodes CDR1 DFQATT and CDR2 SNEGSKA (reference sequence). Trimming left V 6 bases short and J 2 bases short, with 14 bases between. The CDR3 spans 13 residues. The CDR3: CSATAQGPYEQYF. The CDR3 nucleotides are TGCAGTGCCACTGCTCAAGGCCCCTACGAGCAGTACTTC.

This chain links TRBV9 with TRBJ1-5, with D possibly TRBD1 on 5 matching bases. There are 14 residues in the CDR3. With 2 bases removed from V and 6 bases from J, the gap between germline ends came to 12 bases. Germline-derived CDR1 and CDR2 are SGDLS and YYNGEE. In DNA, the CDR3 is TGTGCCAGCAGCGTCACCGGGGACGGTCAGCCCCAGCATTTT. It encodes CASSVTGDGQPQHF.

This clonotype was recorded a few times. Because the CDR3's place on the DNA is in doubt, the DNA is left out and the CDR3 is given as listed by TCRdb. Here the CDR3 reads CASSFLAGRALRRAGELFF. The chain joins TRBV5-4 to TRBJ2-2; the listed D gene, TRBD2, was not tested against the DNA. Germline-derived CDR1 and CDR2 are SGHNT and YYREEE (reference sequence). The CDR3 is 19 amino acids long, termini counted.

This clonotype was detected many times. The CDR3 DNA follows: TGCAGCGTTCGAGGGCCTTTCACAGATACGCAGTATTTT. It is translated as CSVRGPFTDTQYF. J is TRBJ2-3 and V is TRBV29-1, with TRBD2 as a possible D gene (5 bases). The length of the CDR3 is 13 residues. Trimming took 5 bases from V and 2 from J, leaving 11 bases between them. From germline, CDR1 is SQVTM and CDR2 ANQGSEA.

CDR3 in DNA: TGCGCCAGCAGCTACGGGACAGCTGCCTACGAGCAGTACTTC. Its protein product is CASSYGTAAYEQYF. This chain joins TRBV5-1 and TRBJ2-7; 7 bases line up with TRBD1. V trimming: 3 bases; J trimming: 2 bases; junction bases outside the gene matches: 5. The CDR3 extends over 14 amino acids. Germline V lookup: CDR1 SGHRS, CDR2 YFSETQ.

The chain uses TRBV9 and TRBJ1-1; no reliable D call. Trimming pared 7 bases from V and 5 bases from J, leaving 12 bases between. The CDR3 has 12 amino acids. Looked up from germline, CDR1 is SGDLS and CDR2 is YYNGEE. The CDR3 protein is CASGPWATEAFF. The CDR3, as DNA: TGTGCCAGCGGTCCATGGGCTACTGAAGCTTTCTTT.